Given below is one T cell receptor beta chain in context. The sample belongs to a study of blood T cell repertoires in COVID-19. Under the authors' procedure: Counts of nucleated cells, estimated from reference gene primer amplification, were obtained. The data were produced by immunoSEQ multiplex PCR, yet TCRdb's version contains in-frame clones alone and is incomplete. D and trimming come from the DNA, and the V and J calls and clone size come from that table. The sample shows some 42,000 clones, about 85% of them seen only once. Germline CDR1 reads KGHSH; CDR2 reads LQKENI. V shed 3 bases and J 6 bases; nucleotides not matched to a gene: 10. This CDR3 contains 16 residues.

The receptor comes from a human donor in a cohort sampled during active COVID-19. The sample comprised peripheral blood. The genes are TRBV18 and TRBJ1-5; 8 bases map to TRBD1. The CDR3 DNA sequence: TGTGCCAGCTCACCCCCGGGCAGGGGGCTCGGTCAGCCCCAGCATTTT. The encoded protein is CASSPPGRGLGQPQHF.